Below, 25 T cell receptor beta chains from the same sample are listed, as sequenced in a study of graft-versus-host responses after intestinal transplantation. The method was immunoSEQ multiplex PCR; TCRdb's version includes in-frame clones alone and lacks a portion of them. The sample yields fewer than 120,000 clones, about 93% seen once. No antigen has been identified for these receptors. The specimen was unstimulated CD8+ T cells sorted from spleen or lymph node cells, collected before intestinal transplant. The receptors originated from a human donor who received an intestinal transplant.

The chain couples TRBV10-1 to TRBJ2-3, with D hard to call. V gave up 4 bases and J gave up 2 bases, with 10 bases separating them. The CDR3 runs to 14 residues. Germline CDR1 is WNHNN and CDR2 is SYGVQD (reference sequence). In DNA form, the CDR3 reads TGCGCCAGCAGTGGCCCACGATTCACAGATACGCAGTATTTT. This translates into CASSGPRFTDTQYF.

V gene TRBV27 combines with J gene TRBJ1-2; weak D call: TRBD1 (5 bases). This CDR3 has 13 residues. Germline CDR1 is MNHEY and CDR2 is SMNVEV (reference sequence). V lost 5 bases and J 4 bases, leaving 11 bases between the germline ends. DNA of the CDR3: TGTGCCAGCAGTCTAAGGAGGGGCTATGGCTACACCTTC. Translated: CASSLRRGYGYTF.

The chain couples TRBV7-3 to TRBJ2-3, with unresolved D. Trimming pared 5 bases from V and 0 bases from J, leaving 21 bases between. Germline assignment: CDR1 SGHTA and CDR2 FQGTGA. The CDR3 runs to 18 residues. As DNA, the CDR3 is TGTGCCAGCAGCCGTTTCTTCCGAGGCGTTTCTAGCACAGATACGCAGTATTTT. It specifies CASSRFFRGVSSTDTQYF.

In the case of this clone: Other DNA sequences in this specimen translate into the identical CDR3. Written as DNA, the CDR3 is TGCGCCAGCAGCTTGGGACGGGAGCAGTTCTTC. It yields the protein CASSLGREQFF. This chain links TRBV5-1 with TRBJ2-1; D call uncertain. Trimming removed 0 bases from V and 10 bases from J, with 5 bases in between. This CDR3 has 11 amino acids. Germline loops: CDR1 SGHRS, CDR2 YFSETQ.

Concerning this clone itself: An end of the junction does not agree with germline; a read error may underlie this. This same CDR3 is encoded by further DNA sequences in the sample. The V and J genes are TRBV6-5 and TRBJ1-1; tentatively, D is TRBD1 (6 bases). This CDR3 is built from 15 residues. From germline, CDR1 is MNHEY and CDR2 SVGAGI. Written as DNA, the CDR3 is TGTGCCAGCAGCTACTCCGGGGGCGGGAACACTGAAGCTTTCTTT. Its protein is CASSYSGGGNTEAFF.

The chain uses TRBV7-9 and TRBJ1-1; 8 bases align to TRBD1. The CDR3 has 13 residues. Unmatched junction bases numbered 8, after V lost 10 bases and J lost 4 bases. Germline loops: CDR1 SEHNR, CDR2 FQNEAQ (reference sequence). This CDR3 is CANSQGVGTEAFF. As DNA, the CDR3 is TGTGCCAACTCACAGGGGGTAGGCACTGAAGCTTTCTTT.

The rearrangement links TRBV2 to TRBJ1-3, with D unresolved. There are 17 residues in the CDR3. From germline, CDR1 is SNHLY and CDR2 FYNNEI. Trimming removed 3 bases at V and 4 bases at J, with 19 bases between. The CDR3 protein is CASSDPTPGSGGNTIYF. The CDR3 DNA follows: TGTGCCAGCAGTGACCCCACCCCGGGGTCCGGGGGAAACACCATATATTTT. The whole variable domain, filled in from reference TRBV2 and TRBJ1-3, reads EPEVTQTPSHQVTQMGQEVILRCVPISNHLYFYWYRQILGQKVEFLVSFYNNEISEKSEIFDDQFSVERPDGSNFTLKIRSTKLEDSAMYFCASSDPTPGSGGNTIYFGEGSWLTVV.

V gene TRBV7-6 combines with J gene TRBJ1-1; the D is unclear. Looked up from germline, CDR1 is SGHVS and CDR2 is FNYEAQ. V lost 3 bases to trimming and J lost 5 bases, with 13 bases between them. There are 14 residues in the CDR3. The CDR3 protein is CASSFSRDSTEAFF. CDR3 DNA sequence: TGTGCCAGCAGCTTTAGTCGGGATTCGACTGAAGCTTTCTTT.

The CDR3 spells CASSLMAAQPQHF. CDR3 coding DNA: TGTGCCAGCAGTTTAATGGCAGCTCAGCCCCAGCATTTT. The V call is TRBV27, the J call TRBJ1-5; D not certain. Trimming pared 2 bases from V and 6 bases from J, leaving 8 bases between. Germline CDR1 is MNHEY and CDR2 is SMNVEV (reference sequence). This CDR3 has 13 residues.

CDR3 loop: CASSDLQGGGHNEQFF. The DNA for the CDR3 is TGTGCCAGCAGCGACCTACAGGGCGGAGGACACAATGAGCAGTTCTTC. The chain uses TRBV7-8 and TRBJ2-1; D is perhaps TRBD1 (6 bases). The germline V gene encodes CDR1 SGHVS and CDR2 FQNEAQ. V was clipped by 5 bases and J by 5 bases, with 19 bases between them. The CDR3 is 16 amino acids.

The chain couples TRBV7-6 to TRBJ2-2; perhaps D is TRBD1 or TRBD2 (5 bases each). V was pared by 0 bases and J by 2 bases, with 16 bases between. CDR1 is SGHVS and CDR2 is FNYEAQ in the germline V gene. The CDR3 is made up of 18 amino acids. The CDR3 sequence: CASSLAIGAGVNTGELFF. The CDR3 DNA follows: TGTGCCAGCAGCTTAGCCATTGGGGCGGGTGTCAACACCGGGGAGCTGTTTTTT.

This clone was counted a single time. This chain joins TRBV6-5 and TRBJ1-2; 9 bases agree with TRBD1. CDR3 length: 14 residues. Germline CDR1 MNHEY, CDR2 SVGAGI. Trimming cost V 5 bases and J 6 bases; bases outside gene matches: 7. This chain's CDR3 is CASSIDRDRDGYTF. The CDR3 DNA reads as TGTGCCAGCAGTATAGACCGGGACAGGGATGGCTACACCTTC.

CDR3 residues: CASSLTDRGPPKVDQYF. CDR3 DNA: TGCGCCAGCAGCCTAACAGACAGGGGGCCGCCGAAAGTGGACCAGTACTTC. The chain combines TRBV4-1 with TRBJ2-5; 10 nucleotides line up with TRBD1. Trimming took 4 bases from V and 10 from J; bases not matched to a gene: 18. This CDR3 has 17 residues. Germline CDR1 and CDR2: MGHRA and YSYEKL.

The chain employs TRBV28 and TRBJ1-5; no firm D call. The germline gives CDR1 MDHEN, CDR2 SYDVKM. This CDR3 has 15 residues. Deletions cut 5 bases from V and 0 bases from J, with 11 bases between. In DNA, the CDR3 is TGTGCCAGCAGTCCAATCGGGTATAGCAATCAGCCCCAGCATTTT. Translated: CASSPIGYSNQPQHF.

The genes are TRBV10-2 and TRBJ2-3, with TRBD2 matching over 8 bases. Per germline, CDR1 WSHSY and CDR2 SAAADI. The CDR3 extends over 13 amino acids. V trimming: 1 base; J trimming: 9 bases; junction bases outside the gene matches: 3. CDR3 coding DNA: TGCGCCAGCAGTGAGTACCCGGGAGGGACGCAGTATTTT. Its protein is CASSEYPGGTQYF.

The chain recombines TRBV7-8 with TRBJ1-5; D might be TRBD1 (5 bases). Germline-derived CDR1 and CDR2 are SGHVS and FQNEAQ. The CDR3 is 20 residues long. Trimming shortened V by 3 bases and J by 0 bases, and 24 bases separated the two germline ends. The CDR3 loop is CASSLGGVGDRVYSNQPQHF. CDR3 coding DNA: TGTGCCAGCAGCTTGGGGGGGGTAGGGGATAGGGTTTATAGCAATCAGCCCCAGCATTTT.

The chain links TRBV7-6 to TRBJ2-7, with TRBD2 identical over 7 bases. The CDR3 length is 17 residues. Germline V gene lookup returns CDR1 SGHVS and CDR2 FNYEAQ. Trimming at V came to 4 bases and at J to 1 base, leaving 13 bases not matched to a gene. CDR3 DNA sequence: TGTGCCAGCAGCTCCCCCTTCGGGGGGAGGGCATCCTACGAGCAGTACTTC. Protein sequence: CASSSPFGGRASYEQYF. The variable domain in full, with the rest retrieved from reference TRBV7-6 and TRBJ2-7, is GAGVSQSPRYKVTKRGQDVALRCDPISGHVSLYWYRQALGQGPEFLTYFNYEAQQDKSGLPNDRFSAERPEGSISTLTIQRTEQRDSAMYRCASSSPFGGRASYEQYFGPGTRLTVT.

J is TRBJ1-1 and V is TRBV9, with D unresolved. Germline CDR1 SGDLS, CDR2 YYNGEE. Trimming stripped 4 bases from V and 1 base from J, with 8 bases between. The CDR3 runs 13 residues. The CDR3 region has the DNA TGTGCCAGCAGCCCTCTGCGGAACACTGAAGCTTTCTTT. As protein: CASSPLRNTEAFF.

The J gene is TRBJ2-7, the V gene TRBV7-9, with D unclear. The CDR3 consists of 14 residues. The germline V gene encodes CDR1 SEHNR and CDR2 FQNEAQ (reference sequence). Trimming stripped 5 bases from V and 0 bases from J, with 11 bases between. The CDR3 sequence: CASSPSDRSYEQYF. In DNA form, the CDR3 reads TGTGCCAGCAGCCCCTCCGACCGCTCCTACGAGCAGTACTTC.

V is TRBV6-1 and J is TRBJ2-3; 14 bases are shared with TRBD2. The germline V gene encodes CDR1 MNHNS and CDR2 SASEGT. V shed 6 bases, J shed 6 bases, and the junction held 5 bases outside the gene matches. The CDR3 loop spans 15 amino acids. For the CDR3, the DNA is TGTGCCAGCAGCGGGGGACTAGCGGGAGCGGATACGCAGTATTTT. Its translation: CASSGGLAGADTQYF.

The CDR3 protein is CASSPGPRENIQYF. CDR3 DNA: TGTGCCAGCAGTCCAGGGCCACGGGAGAACATTCAGTACTTC. This chain connects TRBV6-1 to TRBJ2-4, with D maybe TRBD2 (6 bases). The V gene's germline CDR1 is MNHNS and CDR2 SASEGT. Trimming removed 5 bases at V and 7 bases at J, with 15 bases between. This CDR3 comprises 14 residues.

About this clone: A junction end diverges from the germline sequence, so it may reflect a read error. This chain joins TRBV7-7 and TRBJ2-5; perhaps TRBD2 as D (6 bases). Germline CDR1 reads SSHAT; CDR2 reads FNYEAQ (reference sequence). The CDR3 spans 14 residues. In DNA form, the CDR3 reads TGTGCTAGCAGCTTAGCCCGGGAGCCCTCGACCCAGTACTTC. The encoded protein is CASSLAREPSTQYF.

The chain combines TRBV7-9 with TRBJ2-7; 7 bases line up with TRBD2. Trimming took 4 bases from V and 3 from J; bases not matched to a gene: 3. This CDR3 is built from 13 residues. CDR1 SEHNR and CDR2 FQNEAQ come from the germline V gene (reference sequence). The CDR3: CASSSGTIYEQYF. In DNA, the CDR3 is TGTGCCAGCAGCTCCGGGACTATCTACGAGCAGTACTTC.

This clone was seen once. The rearrangement uses TRBV9 and TRBJ2-1; D is uncertain. V lost 0 bases and J 4 bases, leaving 11 bases between the germline ends. The CDR3 covers 15 residues. Germline CDR1 and CDR2: SGDLS and YYNGEE. CDR3 region: CASSVEWTLYNEQFF. DNA of the CDR3: TGTGCCAGCAGCGTAGAGTGGACCCTTTACAATGAGCAGTTCTTC.

In DNA, the CDR3 is TGCGCCAGCAGCTTGGGGAAGATATACCTAGAGACCCAGTACTTC. Translated: CASSLGKIYLETQYF. The chain links TRBV5-1 to TRBJ2-5; no reliable D call. V dropped 0 bases and J dropped 4 bases, with 13 bases sitting between them. Germline assignment: CDR1 SGHRS and CDR2 YFSETQ. The CDR3 loop spans 15 amino acids.